This TCR beta chain emerged from a study of technical replicates of blood from four donors. Assay used: immunoSEQ multiplex PCR; TCRdb lists only in-frame clones, some missing. The sample consists of 91,000 or so clones, roughly 95% of them appearing once. The CDR3 consists of 16 residues. Deletions cut 0 bases from V and 7 bases from J, with 15 bases between. CDR1 is ENHRY and CDR2 is SYGVKD in the germline V gene. The chain carries TRBV10-3 and TRBJ2-2; perhaps TRBD1 as D (6 bases). The TCR comes from a human donor in good health. The sequenced sample consisted of T cells isolated from PBMCs. CDR3 region: CAISESVRAQGGELFF. The CDR3, as DNA: TGTGCCATCAGTGAGTCGGTGCGGGCACAGGGCGGGGAGCTGTTTTTT.